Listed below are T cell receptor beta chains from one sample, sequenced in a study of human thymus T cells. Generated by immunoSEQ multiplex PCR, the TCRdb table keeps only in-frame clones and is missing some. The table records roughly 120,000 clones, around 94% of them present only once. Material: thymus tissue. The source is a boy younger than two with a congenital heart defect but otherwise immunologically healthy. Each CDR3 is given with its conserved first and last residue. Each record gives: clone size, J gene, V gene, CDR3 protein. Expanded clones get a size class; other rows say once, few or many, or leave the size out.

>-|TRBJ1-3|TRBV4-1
CASSQDEGRGNTIYF
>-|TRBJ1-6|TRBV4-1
CASSQEWEGRSSPLHF
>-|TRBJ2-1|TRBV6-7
CASPLGGSYNEQFF
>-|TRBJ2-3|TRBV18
CASSRGFERSTDTQYF
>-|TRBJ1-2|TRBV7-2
CASSSSNYGYTF
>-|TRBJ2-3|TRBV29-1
CSVEEEGRGVTDTQYF
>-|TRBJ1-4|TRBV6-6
CAGSRDRGEKLFF
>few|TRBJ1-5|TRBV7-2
CASSLGRDRGTQPQHF
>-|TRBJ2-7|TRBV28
CASSPPGGTNEQYF
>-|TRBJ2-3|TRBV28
CASSLRLGSGTDTQYF
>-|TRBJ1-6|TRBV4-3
CASSPGSRDWGSPLHF
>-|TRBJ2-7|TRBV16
CASSQEPHYEQYF
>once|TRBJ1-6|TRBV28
CASSHHRGHRSNNSPLHF
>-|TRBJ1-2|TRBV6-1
CASSEAGGLYGYTF
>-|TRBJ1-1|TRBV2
CARDRGRNTEAFF
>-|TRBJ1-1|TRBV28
CASSYKQGALNTEAFF
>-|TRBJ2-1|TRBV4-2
CASSQAGSSYNEQFF
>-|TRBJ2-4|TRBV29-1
CSVTGDGAKNIQYF
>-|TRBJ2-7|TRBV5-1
CASSLSGGGYEQYF
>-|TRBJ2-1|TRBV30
CAWTRLGVGEQFF
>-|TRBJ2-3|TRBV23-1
CASSQLATARDRRTDTQYF
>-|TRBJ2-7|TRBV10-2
CASRPWTGNYEQYF
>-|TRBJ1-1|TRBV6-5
CASSYQVNTEAFF
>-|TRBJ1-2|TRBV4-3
CASSPRRGGNYGYTF
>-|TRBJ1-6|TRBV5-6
CASSRSDRPPKSPLHF
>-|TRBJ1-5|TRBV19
CASRRAIGQPQHF
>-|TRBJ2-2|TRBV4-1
CASSQNVPGKVYTGELFF
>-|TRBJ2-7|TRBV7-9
CASSLDGISNSYEQYF
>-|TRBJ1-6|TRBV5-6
CASSLGPHYRPYNSPLHF
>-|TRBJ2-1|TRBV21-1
CASSKAWGLDEQFF
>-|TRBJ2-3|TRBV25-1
CASSALGGSRTDTQYF
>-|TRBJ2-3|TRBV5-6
CASSKRKVDTQYF
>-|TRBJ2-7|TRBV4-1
CASSQYAVKGPHSSEQYF
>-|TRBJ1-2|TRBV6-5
CASGAASPNGYTF
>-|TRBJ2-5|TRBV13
CASSHGTSGGAPETQYF
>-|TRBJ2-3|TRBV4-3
CASSQAKAGASTDTQYF
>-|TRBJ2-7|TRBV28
CASSFGPYEQYF